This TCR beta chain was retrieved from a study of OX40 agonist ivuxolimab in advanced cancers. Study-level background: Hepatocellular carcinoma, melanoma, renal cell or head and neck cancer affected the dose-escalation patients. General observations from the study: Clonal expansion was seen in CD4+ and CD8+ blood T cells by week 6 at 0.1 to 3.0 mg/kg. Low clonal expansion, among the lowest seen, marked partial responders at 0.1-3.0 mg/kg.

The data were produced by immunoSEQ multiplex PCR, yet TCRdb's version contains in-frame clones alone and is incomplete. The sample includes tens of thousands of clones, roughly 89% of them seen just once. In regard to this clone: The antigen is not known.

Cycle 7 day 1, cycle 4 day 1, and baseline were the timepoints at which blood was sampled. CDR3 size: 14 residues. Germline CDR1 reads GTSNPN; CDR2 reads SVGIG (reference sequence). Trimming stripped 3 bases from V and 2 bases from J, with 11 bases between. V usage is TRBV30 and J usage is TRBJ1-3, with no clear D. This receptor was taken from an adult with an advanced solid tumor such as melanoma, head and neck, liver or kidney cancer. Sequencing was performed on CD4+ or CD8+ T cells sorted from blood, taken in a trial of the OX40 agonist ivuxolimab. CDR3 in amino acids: CAWRETRAGNTIYF. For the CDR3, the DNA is TGTGCCTGGAGGGAAACACGAGCTGGAAACACCATATATTTT.